The source of this TCR beta chain is a study of cytomegalovirus exposure and HLA in healthy donors. The study's findings and limits: A later analysis showed that HLA-associated TCR beta chains had undergone more clonal expansion than equally common others. Usually a TCR sequence was rare, but some public TCRs were found in many donors. Information on immune exposure was restricted to one variable (CMV serostatus). Most of the CMV-associated TCR beta chains (in a later analysis) appeared to be HLA-restricted.

The PCR employed 60 Vbeta primers together with 13 Jbeta primers. Clones were sequenced by immunoSEQ multiplex PCR, and TCRdb holds only the in-frame ones, with some missing. This table holds 100,000 to 150,000 clones, more than 60% found once. A word on this clone: Its cognate antigen is unknown.

CDR1 and CDR2 (germline): MNHEY, SMNVEV (reference sequence). The CDR3 length is 16 residues. The V and J ends lost 2 bases and 1 base, in that order; junction bases with no gene match: 3. The sequence was obtained from a woman aged 45-65 years in good health and CMV-seropositive. The sequencing sample was made of PBMCs. V is TRBV27 and J is TRBJ2-3, with 10 bases matching TRBD2. CDR3 sequence: CASSLGTSARTDTQYF. The CDR3 nucleotides are TGTGCCAGCAGTTTAGGGACTAGCGCCCGCACAGATACGCAGTATTTT.